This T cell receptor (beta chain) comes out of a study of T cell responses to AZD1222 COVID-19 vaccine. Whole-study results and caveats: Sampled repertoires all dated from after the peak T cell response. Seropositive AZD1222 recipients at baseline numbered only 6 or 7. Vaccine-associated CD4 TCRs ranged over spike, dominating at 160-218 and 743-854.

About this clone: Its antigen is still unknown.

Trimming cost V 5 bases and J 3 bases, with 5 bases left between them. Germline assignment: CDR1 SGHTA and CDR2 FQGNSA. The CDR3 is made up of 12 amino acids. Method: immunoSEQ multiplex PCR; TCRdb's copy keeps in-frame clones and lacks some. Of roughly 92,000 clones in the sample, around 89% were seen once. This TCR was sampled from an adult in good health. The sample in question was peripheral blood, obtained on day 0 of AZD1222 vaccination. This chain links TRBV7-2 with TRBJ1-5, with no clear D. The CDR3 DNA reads TGTGCCAGCAGCCATACCAATCAGCCCCAGCATTTT. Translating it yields CASSHTNQPQHF.